This entry lists 15 T cell receptor beta chains sequenced from one sample in a study of shared clonotypes between healthy human individuals. TCRdb keeps only in-frame clones here, not all; method: immunoSEQ multiplex PCR. The sample consists of millions of clones, 85% to 95% of them appearing once. Sample: naive CD4+ T cells sorted from blood. Documented subset: CD45RA+ positively selected. These receptors came from a man aged 18-30 years in good health.

The chain recombines TRBV4-3 with TRBJ2-3; no clear D gene. The germline gives CDR1 LGHNA, CDR2 YSLEER. CDR3 length: 14 residues. Trimming removed 0 bases from V and 0 bases from J, with 4 bases in between. The CDR3 loop reads CASSQERSTDTQYF. In nucleotides, the CDR3 is TGCGCCAGCAGCCAAGAACGAAGCACAGATACGCAGTATTTT.

CDR3 amino acids: CASGRDPNSPLHF. CDR3 in DNA: TGCGCCAGCGGCCGGGACCCCAATTCACCCCTCCACTTT. The chain links TRBV5-1 to TRBJ1-6; perhaps TRBD1 as D (5 bases). The V gene's germline CDR1 is SGHRS and CDR2 YFSETQ. The CDR3 loop spans 13 amino acids. V was trimmed by 7 bases and J by 7 bases, leaving 12 bases between them.

J is TRBJ1-6 and V is TRBV18; D remains unclear. This CDR3 spans 15 amino acids. Trimming left V 6 bases short and J 10 bases short, with 19 bases between. Germline V lookup: CDR1 KGHSH, CDR2 LQKENI. The CDR3 protein is CASSRSRGLLSPLHF. In DNA form, the CDR3 reads TGTGCCAGCTCCCGAAGCCGGGGTTTGTTGTCACCCCTCCACTTT.

Only one count was recorded for this clone. The chain's CDR3 is CASSGYKGSNHYEQYF. CDR3 sequence (DNA): TGTGCCAGCAGCGGATACAAGGGGAGCAACCACTACGAGCAGTACTTC. The V gene is TRBV7-2, the J gene TRBJ2-7; TRBD1 or TRBD2 may be the D gene (5 bases each). Germline CDR1 SGHTA, CDR2 FQGNSA. Deletions cut 5 bases from V and 3 bases from J, with 20 bases between. The CDR3 covers 16 residues.

J is TRBJ2-1 and V is TRBV19; 10 bases agree with TRBD2. CDR1 is LNHDA, CDR2 SQIVND, per germline (reference sequence). The CDR3 has 15 amino acids. The V gene end was trimmed by 3 bases and the J gene end by 8 bases; junction bases not matched to a gene: 7. CDR3 DNA: TGTGCCAGTAGTATCTTAGCGGGAGGCAGCGATGAGCAGTTCTTC. This sequence encodes CASSILAGGSDEQFF.

V gene TRBV29-1 combines with J gene TRBJ2-1; 7 bases are shared with TRBD1. Looked up from germline, CDR1 is SQVTM and CDR2 is ANQGSEA. CDR3 size: 15 residues. V dropped 3 bases and J dropped 4; count of bases not matched to a gene: 9. CDR3 sequence reads: CSVDLWDSIYNEQFF. As DNA, the CDR3 is TGCAGCGTTGACCTCTGGGACAGCATATACAATGAGCAGTTCTTC.

The chain employs TRBV6-5 and TRBJ2-7, with 9 bases fitting TRBD2. This CDR3 contains 15 residues. Germline CDR1 is MNHEY and CDR2 is SVGAGI. After removal of 0 bases from V and 3 bases from J, the junction contained 3 bases not matched to a gene. CDR3 nucleotides: TGTGCCAGCAGTTACTCGGCTAGCGGGAACTACGAGCAGTACTTC. Protein product: CASSYSASGNYEQYF.

About this clone: The sample has other DNA sequences that encode this CDR3 too. The CDR3 DNA follows: TGTGCCATCAGTGATGGCAGGAGTTACGAGCAGTACTTC. This translates into CAISDGRSYEQYF. This chain connects TRBV10-3 to TRBJ2-7; D gene unclear. The CDR3 totals 13 residues. The V gene's germline CDR1 is ENHRY and CDR2 SYGVKD. V was cut by 3 bases and J by 4 bases, with 10 bases left in between.

The chain is built from TRBV28 and TRBJ1-3, with D uncertain. This CDR3 region has 15 residues. The V end lost 8 bases, the J end lost 0 bases, and 14 bases lay between the germline ends. Germline V lookup: CDR1 MDHEN, CDR2 SYDVKM. Here the CDR3 DNA reads TGTGCCAGCGTGGGCGCATTTATCTCTGGAAACACCATATATTTT. Residues: CASVGAFISGNTIYF.

The chain uses TRBV18 and TRBJ1-1; D may be TRBD1 (5 bases). The CDR3 loop spans 13 amino acids. Deletions cut 3 bases from V and 6 bases from J, with 11 bases between. Germline V gene sequence: CDR1 KGHSH, CDR2 LQKENI. The CDR3 bases are TGTGCCAGCTCACCCCAGGGTACCGCTGAAGCTTTCTTT. Translated: CASSPQGTAEAFF. The complete variable domain, with remaining parts taken from reference TRBV18 and TRBJ1-1, reads NAGVMQNPRHLVRRRGQEARLRCSPMKGHSHVYWYRQLPEEGLKFMVYLQKENIIDESGMPKERFSAEFPKEGPSILRIQQVVRGDSAAYFCASSPQGTAEAFFGQGTRLTVV.

The rearrangement uses TRBV6-5 and TRBJ2-3; D remains ambiguous. Germline CDR1 and CDR2: MNHEY and SVGAGI. V was shortened by 4 bases and J by 5 bases, with 13 bases between the two germline ends. CDR3 length equals 14 residues. Here the CDR3 reads CASSSRWKGDTQYF. The CDR3 nucleotides read TGTGCCAGCAGTTCTAGGTGGAAGGGAGATACGCAGTATTTT.

This clone was detected once. The CDR3 DNA follows: TGTGCCATCAGTGAATCCAGGACAGGGAAGACGGAAGCTTTCTTT. Its translation: CAISESRTGKTEAFF. The rearrangement uses TRBV10-3 and TRBJ1-1; 8 bases line up with TRBD1. Trimming took 3 bases from V and 8 from J; bases not matched to a gene: 11. The length of the CDR3 is 15 residues. Per germline, CDR1 ENHRY and CDR2 SYGVKD.

The chain combines TRBV18 with TRBJ1-2, with D uncertain. This CDR3 is 13 amino acids long. Trimming cost V 3 bases and J 4 bases, with 9 bases left between them. CDR1 KGHSH and CDR2 LQKENI come from the germline V gene. The CDR3 spells CASSPDGFYGYTF. CDR3 in DNA: TGTGCCAGCTCACCGGACGGTTTCTATGGCTACACCTTC.

The chain carries TRBV10-3 and TRBJ2-2; D might be TRBD2 (5 bases). The CDR3 consists of 13 residues. V lost 8 bases to trimming and J lost 8 bases, with 15 bases between them. CDR1 and CDR2 (germline): ENHRY, SYGVKD. The DNA for the CDR3 is TGTGCCATCGCGGAGGACCAATGGGGGGAGCTGTTTTTT. This gives the protein CAIAEDQWGELFF.

The rearrangement uses TRBV10-2 and TRBJ2-7; 8 nucleotides align to TRBD1. Germline V gene lookup returns CDR1 WSHSY and CDR2 SAAADI. After removal of 6 bases from V and 5 bases from J, the junction contained 6 bases not matched to a gene. The CDR3 is made up of 13 amino acids. CDR3 DNA: TGCGCCAGCAGCGGACAGGGAGGAAACGAGCAGTACTTC. Residues: CASSGQGGNEQYF.